One TCR beta chain is described in this entry. Its specificity is unknown. This sample was taken from a study of neoadjuvant anti-PD-1 for oral cavity cancer. Study-level information: Patients without progression got a fourth dose around day 43.

Patients had newly diagnosed, untreated stage II-IVA oral cavity squamous cell carcinoma. CDR1 SGHVS and CDR2 FQNEAQ come from the germline V gene. V lost 6 bases and J lost 5; bases outside the gene matches: 6. The CDR3 is 14 amino acids. Two replicates per tumor sample, mostly from roughly 4.9 ug of genomic DNA. Clones were read by immunoSEQ multiplex PCR, and TCRdb kept only the in-frame ones, dropping some. The data contain about 7,100 clones, 50% to 75% of them singletons. Study-level results: Expansion of preexisting intratumoral clones was suggested to aid response.

The clonotype originates from a person aged 35-79 years with oral cavity squamous cell carcinoma. This rearrangement joins TRBV7-8 to TRBJ1-5, with 8 bases identical to TRBD1. Sequenced here: tumor tissue, sampled before nivolumab (anti-PD-1) treatment. The CDR3 is CASRQGGGDQPQHF. CDR3 nucleotides: TGTGCCAGCAGACAGGGGGGAGGCGATCAGCCCCAGCATTTT.